A selection of T cell receptor beta chains follows, all from one sample in a study of blood T cell repertoires in COVID-19. The table came from immunoSEQ multiplex PCR; TCRdb's copy has only in-frame clones and leaves some out. There are tens of thousands of clones in the sample; around three quarters occur only once, and less than 25% lies in the top ten. The specimen was peripheral blood. The receptors here all came from a human donor in a cohort sampled during active COVID-19. Each CDR3 is given with its conserved first and last residue. A D gene is named only where the DNA matches it firmly. A row's size may be missing; if present it is once, few, many or a size class.

D: -; size: -; V: TRBV7-2; J: TRBJ2-2; DNA: TGTGCCAGCAGCCCCGCAGGCACCGGGGAGCTGTTTTTT; CDR3: CASSPAGTGELFF
D: -; size: -; V: TRBV28; J: TRBJ2-7; DNA: TGTGCCAGCAACGGACAGCGATACGAGCAGTACTTC; CDR3: CASNGQRYEQYF
D: -; size: few; V: TRBV2; J: TRBJ1-1; DNA: TGTGCCAGCAGTGAACAGGGCCACACTGAAGCTTTCTTT; CDR3: CASSEQGHTEAFF
D: -; size: -; V: TRBV9; J: TRBJ1-1; DNA: TGTGCCAGCAGCGTAGAGCCGGGTGCGAACACTGAAGCTTTCTTT; CDR3: CASSVEPGANTEAFF
D: TRBD1; size: -; V: TRBV7-2; J: TRBJ2-1; DNA: TGTGCCAGCAGCTCCCGCCCCGGGACAGGTAATGAGCAGTTCTTC; CDR3: CASSSRPGTGNEQFF
D: -; size: -; V: TRBV4-3; J: TRBJ1-5; DNA: TGCGCCAGCAGCCAAGATTTAGGAGGTCAGCCCCAGCATTTT; CDR3: CASSQDLGGQPQHF
D: -; size: -; V: TRBV13; J: TRBJ2-3; DNA: TGTGCCAGCAGCTTAGAAGGGACTAGCACAGATACGCAGTATTTT; CDR3: CASSLEGTSTDTQYF
D: TRBD1; size: -; V: TRBV28; J: TRBJ1-4; DNA: TGTGCCAGCAGGTCTGACAGGGGTGCTGAAAAACTGTTTTTT; CDR3: CASRSDRGAEKLFF
D: -; size: -; V: TRBV12-3/TRBV12-4; J: TRBJ2-3; DNA: TGTGCCAGCAAAGTCAGGGATACGCAGTATTTT; CDR3: CASKVRDTQYF
D: TRBD1; size: -; V: TRBV6-5; J: TRBJ2-1; DNA: TGTGCCAGCAGTTCACATGGGGACAGGGGCCGGAATGAGCAGTTCTTC; CDR3: CASSSHGDRGRNEQFF
D: -; size: -; V: TRBV4-1; J: TRBJ2-1; DNA: TGCGCCAGCAGCCAAGAGCATGCGGGGTACAATGAGCAGTTCTTC; CDR3: CASSQEHAGYNEQFF
D: -; size: -; V: TRBV28; J: TRBJ1-5; DNA: TGTGCCAGCAGTCCCCGGAGGGGCAATCAGCCCCAGCATTTT; CDR3: CASSPRRGNQPQHF
D: -; size: -; V: TRBV21-1; J: TRBJ2-1; DNA: TGTGCCACTTCGGGTGGGCAGTTCTTC; CDR3: CATSGGQFF
D: TRBD1; size: -; V: TRBV11-2; J: TRBJ1-4; DNA: TGTGCCAGCAGCCCAACCGGGACAGTGAATGAAAAACTGTTTTTT; CDR3: CASSPTGTVNEKLFF
D: -; size: -; V: TRBV21-1; J: TRBJ1-3; DNA: TGTGCCAGCAGCAAGGGACAGGGAAGTTCGAGTGGAAACACCATATATTTT; CDR3: CASSKGQGSSSGNTIYF
D: -; size: -; V: TRBV12-5; J: TRBJ2-7; DNA: TGTGCTAGTGGTTTGGCCGGGACATATTACGAGCAGTACTTC; CDR3: CASGLAGTYYEQYF
D: TRBD2; size: -; V: TRBV28; J: TRBJ2-7; DNA: TGTGCCAGCAGTGCACTAGCGGGAGGGGCCAGAGAGCAGTACTTC; CDR3: CASSALAGGAREQYF
D: -; size: once; V: TRBV3-1/TRBV3-2; J: TRBJ2-1; DNA: TGTGCCAGCAGCCAGTCGAACAGGGTGGCGTTCTTC; CDR3: CASSQSNRVAFF
D: TRBD2; size: -; V: TRBV19; J: TRBJ2-4; DNA: TGTGCCAGTAGCCGTTCGGCGGGACTAGCGGGGGCCATAGGAAACATTCAGTACTTC; CDR3: CASSRSAGLAGAIGNIQYF
D: -; size: -; V: TRBV2; J: TRBJ1-4; DNA: TGTGCCAGCGGAGGGAGGGTAGCTAATGAAAAACTGTTTTTT; CDR3: CASGGRVANEKLFF
D: TRBD1; size: -; V: TRBV10-3; J: TRBJ1-4; DNA: TGTGCCACCGCATCACCGTCGACAGGGGAGAACGAAAAACTGTTTTTT; CDR3: CATASPSTGENEKLFF
D: -; size: once; V: TRBV30; J: TRBJ2-7; DNA: TGTGCCTGGAGTGTATATGGACATATTCGGTCCTACGAGCAGTACTTC; CDR3: CAWSVYGHIRSYEQYF
D: -; size: once; V: TRBV15; J: TRBJ2-5; DNA: TGTGCCACCAGTGGGCGGGCAGGCCGAGAGACCCAGTACTTC; CDR3: CATSGRAGRETQYF
D: TRBD2; size: -; V: TRBV4-2; J: TRBJ2-3; DNA: TGTGCCAGCAGCCCTGGACTAGCGGCTAGCACAGATACGCAGTATTTT; CDR3: CASSPGLAASTDTQYF
D: -; size: -; V: TRBV4-3; J: TRBJ1-1; DNA: TGCGCCAGCAGCCAAGGTTCAGACAGATGGGACACTGAAGCTTTCTTT; CDR3: CASSQGSDRWDTEAFF
D: -; size: -; V: TRBV19; J: TRBJ2-3; DNA: TGTGCCAGTAGTATAGAAGGCCTACTAACGGCGCAGTATTTT; CDR3: CASSIEGLLTAQYF
D: -; size: -; V: TRBV7-9; J: TRBJ2-7; DNA: TGTGCCAGCAGCCAGGGGACGGTTCAAAGGCAGTACTTC; CDR3: CASSQGTVQRQYF
D: -; size: -; V: TRBV7-8; J: TRBJ2-1; DNA: TGTGCCAGCAGCTTAAAGCGGGTGTTGGCCGTCACCTACAATGAGCAGTTCTTC; CDR3: CASSLKRVLAVTYNEQFF
D: TRBD1; size: -; V: TRBV5-4; J: TRBJ1-2; DNA: TGTGCCAGCAGCGGACAGGGGGTTTTAGATGGCTACACCTTC; CDR3: CASSGQGVLDGYTF
D: -; size: once; V: TRBV28; J: TRBJ2-7; DNA: TGTGCCATCTCAAGGGGGAGGGATTACGAGCAGTACTTC; CDR3: CAISRGRDYEQYF
D: TRBD1; size: -; V: TRBV29-1; J: TRBJ1-3; DNA: TGCAGCGCCCGACAGGGCCCTGGAAACACCATATATTTT; CDR3: CSARQGPGNTIYF
D: -; size: -; V: TRBV5-1; J: TRBJ1-2; DNA: TGCGCCAGCAGCGGCGGGGCCAACTATGGCTACACCTTC; CDR3: CASSGGANYGYTF
D: TRBD1; size: -; V: TRBV2; J: TRBJ1-6; DNA: TGTGCCAGCCTACCCCCCGGGACAGATAATTCACCCCTCCACTTT; CDR3: CASLPPGTDNSPLHF
D: TRBD2; size: -; V: TRBV5-1; J: TRBJ2-2; DNA: TGCGCCAGCAGCTTCGATCCGGGGAGGGGCGGGGAGCTGTTTTTT; CDR3: CASSFDPGRGGELFF
D: TRBD1; size: -; V: TRBV11-2; J: TRBJ2-4; DNA: TGTGCCAGCAGCTTAGTGTCAGGGGGACCGTACATTCAGTACTTC; CDR3: CASSLVSGGPYIQYF
D: TRBD1; size: -; V: TRBV7-8; J: TRBJ2-7; DNA: TGTGCCAGCAGCTTGTCCATATTCGGGACAGGCTACGAGCAGTACTTC; CDR3: CASSLSIFGTGYEQYF
D: -; size: few; V: TRBV15; J: TRBJ1-1; DNA: TGTGCCACCAGCAGGTCCGGGGTTGTGAACACTGAAGCTTTCTTT; CDR3: CATSRSGVVNTEAFF
D: TRBD1; size: -; V: TRBV7-8; J: TRBJ1-2; DNA: TGTGCCAGCAGCTTAAACAGGGGTGCCTATGGCTACACCTTC; CDR3: CASSLNRGAYGYTF
D: -; size: -; V: TRBV28; J: TRBJ1-5; DNA: TGTGCCAGCAGTTTATTAGCTCAGCCCCAGCATTTT; CDR3: CASSLLAQPQHF
D: -; size: -; V: TRBV28; J: TRBJ2-1; DNA: TGTGCCAGCAGTTCATCTATGAAGCAGTTCTTC; CDR3: CASSSSMKQFF
D: TRBD2; size: -; V: TRBV4-3; J: TRBJ2-3; DNA: TGCGCCAGCAGCCCCAGACTAGCGGCAATCACAGATACGCAGTATTTT; CDR3: CASSPRLAAITDTQYF
D: TRBD1; size: -; V: TRBV5-1; J: TRBJ2-7; DNA: TGCGCCAGCAGTTCAGGGGGCTTAAGCTCCTACGAGCAGTACTTC; CDR3: CASSSGGLSSYEQYF
D: -; size: -; V: TRBV28; J: TRBJ1-6; DNA: TGTGCCATCCCCGGAGAACCTAGCTCCTATAATTCACCCCTCCACTTT; CDR3: CAIPGEPSSYNSPLHF
D: -; size: -; V: TRBV6-2/TRBV6-3; J: TRBJ1-5; DNA: TGTGCCAGCAGTCCCTCCCTGTATAGCAATCAGCCCCAGCATTTT; CDR3: CASSPSLYSNQPQHF
D: TRBD2; size: -; V: TRBV19; J: TRBJ2-1; DNA: TGTGCCAGTAGTGGACTAGCGGGCTCCTACAATGAGCAGTTCTTC; CDR3: CASSGLAGSYNEQFF
D: TRBD1; size: few; V: TRBV5-6; J: TRBJ1-3; DNA: TGTGCCAGCAGCTTGTACCGGGACAGGGGGCTAAACACCATATATTTT; CDR3: CASSLYRDRGLNTIYF
D: TRBD1; size: -; V: TRBV3-1/TRBV3-2; J: TRBJ2-1; DNA: TGTGCCAGCAGTTCCGGGACAGGGGGCAATGAGCAGTTCTTC; CDR3: CASSSGTGGNEQFF
D: -; size: -; V: TRBV7-2; J: TRBJ2-6; DNA: TGTGCCAGCGCACCCCCCGGGTGGCTCGGCGGGGCCAACGTCCTGACTTTC; CDR3: CASAPPGWLGGANVLTF
D: TRBD2; size: -; V: TRBV24-1; J: TRBJ2-3; DNA: TGTGCCACCAGCCTCTCGGGGGGGAGCACAGATACGCAGTATTTT; CDR3: CATSLSGGSTDTQYF
D: TRBD1; size: few; V: TRBV6-1; J: TRBJ2-5; DNA: TGTGCCAGCAGTGAGGATTCGGGACAGGGAGAGACCCAGTACTTC; CDR3: CASSEDSGQGETQYF